This T cell receptor beta chain was identified in a study of T cells after yellow fever vaccination. As to this clonotype: No antigen is known for it.

TCRdb redid the calling of the 5' RACE reads with MiXCR, one entry per CDR3 protein. Seen here are approximately 510,000 distinct CDR3 sequences, 21% observed once, and the top ten hold about 16%. Study-level points and caveats: Just a small share of clonotypes turned up in the CD4 compartment as well as the CD8 compartment.

Sequenced here: PBMCs, sampled approximately 20 days after the first yellow fever vaccination. This receptor was obtained from a man in his late teens or twenties who received the YFV17D yellow fever vaccine.

The CDR3 is CASSEPAGQGETQYF. The CDR3 DNA reads as TGTGCCAGCAGCGAACCGGCGGGGCAAGGAGAGACCCAGTACTTC. J is TRBJ2-5 and V is TRBV7-8, with D possibly matching TRBD2 (6 bases). Germline values: CDR1 SGHVS, CDR2 FQNEAQ. The CDR3 has 15 residues. Trimming took 5 bases from V and 4 from J, leaving 17 bases between them.